This T cell receptor (beta chain) emerged from a study of human T cells and chemical hapten exposure. Trimming shortened V by 5 bases and J by 3 bases, and 11 bases separated the two germline ends. Germline V gene lookup returns CDR1 SGHTA and CDR2 FQGNSA. The CDR3 consists of 13 residues. One entry per CDR3 protein, called by TCRdb with MiXCR from the RACE reads. The profile shows 100,000 or so distinct CDR3 sequences, roughly 9.6% of them singletons. Time point specified: patch test 2, 6 weeks after DPC sensitization. Treatment meaning: therapeutic diphenylcyclopropenone sensitization with weekly scalp DPC.

The sequenced sample was whole blood, obtained in connection with sensitization to the hapten diphenylcyclopropenone (DPC). The sequence was collected from a man aged 35-49 years with alopecia areata. Some clones in this sample may be carry-over from other donors' samples. The chain carries TRBV7-2 and TRBJ2-7, with a weak D call TRBD1 (5 bases). The CDR3 nucleotides are TGTGCCAGCAGCCGACAGATAAACTACGAGCAGTACTTC. The encoded protein is CASSRQINYEQYF.